This TCR beta chain originates from a study of PD-1 blockade in classical Hodgkin lymphoma. Broader study findings: Partial responders and progressors had significantly lower baseline TCR diversity.

Comments on this clone: The antigen is not known.

J gave up 3 bases and V 4 bases, and 12 bases lay outside the gene matches. Germline V gene lookup returns CDR1 MGHRA and CDR2 YSYEKL. The CDR3 extends over 17 amino acids. Some clones are missing from TCRdb's copy, which holds only in-frame ones; the method was immunoSEQ multiplex PCR. The sample yields around 20,000 clones, 80% seen once. Time point described: cycle 4 day 1 (C4D1), after six to seven weeks of nivolumab. Relapse after autologous stem cell transplantation occurred in every patient, and brentuximab vedotin exposure varied. This TCR was sampled from a human donor with classical Hodgkin lymphoma. This sequence joins TRBV4-1 and TRBJ1-1, with TRBD1 identical over 9 bases. The material was peripheral blood mononuclear cells (PBMCs), obtained before the fourth cycle of nivolumab. CDR3 in amino acids: CASSPGTGKTPHTEAFF. CDR3 DNA sequence: TGCGCCAGCAGCCCCGGGACAGGGAAGACCCCACACACTGAAGCTTTCTTT.